These 21 T cell receptor beta chains share one sample of origin, sequenced in a study of T-cell memory formation after mild COVID-19. TCRdb itself ran the 5' RACE reads through MiXCR, one entry per CDR3 protein. The repertoire includes 400,000 to 500,000 distinct CDR3 sequences, around 20% of them detected once, and 8.4% sits in the top ten. Sequenced sample: PBMCs or a T cell subset sorted from them (not recorded which). Source of these receptors: an adult woman who had mild COVID-19 (a few samples of this study predate the infection). Cell type and time point are not known.

This clonotype was found a few times. This chain joins TRBV29-1 and TRBJ2-3; D unclear. Germline assignment: CDR1 SQVTM and CDR2 ANQGSEA. This CDR3 contains 14 residues. Deletions cut 4 bases from V and 0 bases from J, with 11 bases between. CDR3 loop: CSVGVGLSTDTQYF. In nucleotides, the CDR3 is TGCAGCGTTGGCGTCGGGCTTAGCACAGATACGCAGTATTTT.

The chain has TRBV20-1 and TRBJ2-1, with 13 positions matching TRBD2. The V segment lost 2 bases and the J segment 12 bases; nucleotides outside the gene matches: 4. Germline CDR1 reads DFQATT; CDR2 reads SNEGSKA (reference sequence). The CDR3 runs 13 residues. CDR3 region: CSARTSGGVGQFF. CDR3 coding DNA: TGCAGTGCTAGAACTAGCGGGGGGGTCGGGCAGTTCTTC.

This sequence joins TRBV21-1 and TRBJ2-1. TRBV21-1 is noted as a pseudogene. The CDR3 length is 14 residues. This chain's CDR3 is CASRGFHSYNEQFF. The DNA of the CDR3 is TGTGCCAGCAGGGGCTTTCACTCCTACAATGAGCAGTTCTTC.

The CDR3 DNA is TGCGCCAGCAGACAGGGGACAGGGGGCTCCTACGAGCAGTACTTC. Residues: CASRQGTGGSYEQYF. The rearrangement links TRBV4-1 to TRBJ2-7; TRBD1 matches at 11 bases. The J segment lost 0 bases and the V segment lost 6 bases, leaving 4 bases of the junction unmatched. Germline V gene lookup returns CDR1 MGHRA and CDR2 YSYEKL. CDR3 size: 15 residues.

The chain joins TRBV10-3 to TRBJ2-7; 12 nucleotides match TRBD2. The CDR3 extends over 12 amino acids. Trimming took 6 bases from V and 6 from J; bases not matched to a gene: 0. The V gene's germline CDR1 is ENHRY and CDR2 SYGVKD. CDR3 sequence: CAIRGLAGEQYF. CDR3 DNA sequence: TGTGCCATCAGGGGACTAGCGGGCGAGCAGTACTTC.

This clonotype showed up just a few times. The rearrangement joins TRBV11-2 to TRBJ2-7; D remains unclear. Germline CDR1 SGHAT, CDR2 FQNNGV. The CDR3 consists of 13 residues. The ends were cut back, 1 base at V and 6 bases at J, with 10 bases in the middle. The CDR3 DNA follows: TGTGCCAGCAGCTTAGGCCGGACGGTCGAGCAGTACTTC. Translating gives CASSLGRTVEQYF.

This clonotype was counted at least ten times. CDR3 residues: CASSILPGGMNTEAFF. CDR3 DNA sequence: TGTGCCAGTAGTATCCTCCCGGGGGGTATGAACACTGAAGCTTTCTTT. This chain links TRBV19 with TRBJ1-1, with D maybe TRBD1 (5 bases). Trimming removed 3 bases at V and 0 bases at J, with 14 bases between. There are 16 residues in the CDR3. CDR1 and CDR2 (germline): LNHDA, SQIVND (reference sequence).

The CDR3 here is CASSRTSGSPNEQYF. The DNA of the CDR3 is TGTGCCAGCTCACGGACTAGCGGGAGCCCCAACGAGCAGTACTTC. V usage is TRBV18 and J usage is TRBJ2-7, with TRBD2 matching 13 bases. Germline CDR1 KGHSH, CDR2 LQKENI. Losses at the gene ends were 4 bases for V and 5 bases for J; bases not matched to a gene: 5. The length of the CDR3 is 15 residues.

V is TRBV7-2 and J is TRBJ2-5, with TRBD2 matching 14 bases. V gave up 6 bases and J gave up 5 bases; unmatched junction bases: 5. Per the germline V gene, CDR1 is SGHTA and CDR2 is FQGNSA. This CDR3 region has 15 residues. The CDR3 reads CASRETSGGAETQYF. In DNA, the CDR3 is TGTGCCAGCAGAGAGACTAGCGGGGGGGCGGAGACCCAGTACTTC. Variable domain in full (rest from reference TRBV7-2 and TRBJ2-5): GAGVSQSPSNKVTEKGKDVELRCDPISGHTALYWYRQSLGQGLEFLIYFQGNSAPDKSGLPSDRFSAERTGGSVSTLTIQRTQQEDSAVYLCASRETSGGAETQYFGPGTRLLVL.

Only a few counts were recorded for this clonotype. The genes are TRBV23-1 and TRBJ2-1, with 8 bases that match TRBD2. TRBV23-1 is an open reading frame whose function is uncertain. This CDR3 comprises 16 residues. The J segment lost 8 bases and the V segment lost 7 bases, leaving 16 bases of the junction unmatched. The CDR3 DNA reads TGCGCCAGCAAAGTCAGGTGGCGGGAGGAATCCGATGAGCAGTTCTTC. Its translation: CASKVRWREESDEQFF.

This clonotype came up a few times. This sequence joins TRBV12-3 or TRBV12-4 and TRBJ1-2, with a weak D call TRBD1 (5 bases). V lost 4 bases, J lost 4 bases, and 16 bases lay in between. The CDR3 runs 15 residues. CDR3 residues: CASSSTSWGSYGYTF. The CDR3 DNA reads TGTGCCAGCAGTTCAACCTCATGGGGGAGCTATGGCTACACCTTC.

V is TRBV20-1 and J is TRBJ2-5; a weak D match, TRBD1 (6 bases). This CDR3 comprises 13 residues. Trimming stripped 5 bases from V and 1 base from J, with 11 bases between. CDR1 and CDR2 (germline): DFQATT, SNEGSKA (reference sequence). The CDR3 DNA sequence: TGCAGTGCTCATACGGACAGCCAAGAGACCCAGTACTTC. Protein sequence: CSAHTDSQETQYF.

The table lists this clonotype with a few counts. CDR3 protein: CAWSGGLNEKLFF. In DNA form, the CDR3 reads TGTGCCTGGAGTGGGGGCCTTAATGAAAAACTGTTTTTT. The chain carries TRBV30 and TRBJ1-4; maybe TRBD1 (5 bases). Germline CDR1 GTSNPN, CDR2 SVGIG (reference sequence). The CDR3 length is 13 residues. V was trimmed by 1 base and J by 4 bases, leaving 7 bases between them.

This clonotype was seen a few times. The V gene is TRBV24-1, the J gene TRBJ2-3; 7 nucleotides line up with TRBD2. The CDR3 covers 18 residues. Trimming at V came to 1 base and at J to 0 bases, leaving 9 bases not matched to a gene. The germline CDR1 and CDR2 sequences are KGHDR and SFDVKD. CDR3 residues: CATSDLPAGKSSTDTQYF. CDR3 sequence (DNA): TGTGCCACCAGTGATTTACCAGCGGGGAAAAGTAGCACAGATACGCAGTATTTT.

This clonotype showed up just a few times. V and J are TRBV18 and TRBJ1-2, with unresolved D. The V gene lost 0 bases and the J gene lost 3 bases, with 2 bases spanning the gap. From germline, CDR1 is KGHSH and CDR2 LQKENI. There are 12 residues in the CDR3. The CDR3 here is CASSPPHYGYTF. The CDR3, as DNA: TGTGCCAGCTCACCACCCCACTATGGCTACACCTTC.

This clonotype has only a few counts. The chain links TRBV5-1 to TRBJ1-1, with D possibly matching TRBD1 (5 bases). In germline, CDR1 is SGHRS, CDR2 YFSETQ. Deletions cut 0 bases from V and 6 bases from J, with 15 bases between. The CDR3 contains 15 residues. CDR3 bases: TGCGCCAGCAGCTTGGAAGGGGCGGCTACATCTGAAGCTTTCTTT. Its translation: CASSLEGAATSEAFF.

Comment on this clonotype: The germline gene is not matched at one end of the junction; a read error may be the cause. The CDR3 coding sequence is TGTGCTAGCAGCTTGACAGGGGGTCTCAACGAGCAGTACTTC. Residues: CASSLTGGLNEQYF. This chain connects TRBV7-7 to TRBJ2-7; TRBD1 agrees at 9 bases. Germline values: CDR1 SSHAT, CDR2 FNYEAQ (reference sequence). The CDR3 is 14 residues long.

J is TRBJ2-5 and V is TRBV2; D is perhaps TRBD1 or TRBD2 (5 bases each). From germline, CDR1 is SNHLY and CDR2 FYNNEI. The CDR3 contains 13 residues. V lost 4 bases and J lost 8, with 14 bases in between. CDR3 coding DNA: TGTGCCAGCAGTGGTGGGACGAAGGGAACCCAGTACTTC. Translating gives CASSGGTKGTQYF.

This clonotype was counted between two and nine times. The chain joins TRBV2 to TRBJ1-1; D remains ambiguous. CDR3 length: 15 amino acids. CDR1 and CDR2 from the germline V gene are SNHLY and FYNNEI. The V and J ends lost 2 bases and 1 base respectively, with 11 bases between them. The CDR3 DNA reads as TGTGCCAGCAGTGAATCAATCGTAGCGAACACTGAAGCTTTCTTT. It yields the protein CASSESIVANTEAFF.

The table lists this clonotype with a few counts. The chain has TRBV7-9 and TRBJ1-1; D may be TRBD1 (5 bases). Germline CDR1 and CDR2: SEHNR and FQNEAQ (reference sequence). V was trimmed by 1 base and J by 11 bases, leaving 17 bases between them. CDR3 size: 14 residues. CDR3 nucleotides: TGTGCCAGCAGCTTAGTAGGGACTCGTTTGGCCGCTTTCTTT. Protein: CASSLVGTRLAAFF.

The chain links TRBV3-1 to TRBJ2-2; 9 bases are a match to TRBD1. In germline, CDR1 is LGHDT, CDR2 YNNKEL (reference sequence). V gave up 2 bases and J gave up 4 bases; unmatched junction bases: 8. The CDR3 is 17 residues long. The CDR3 is CASSQTSTGGSTGELFF. Written as DNA, the CDR3 is TGTGCCAGCAGCCAAACGTCGACAGGGGGGAGCACCGGGGAGCTGTTTTTT.